The 10 T cell receptor beta chains below all came from one sample that was sequenced in a study of blood T cell repertoires in COVID-19. TCRdb's copy holds only in-frame clones and misses some; the assay was immunoSEQ multiplex PCR. The sample includes 260,000 or so clones, about 85% of them seen just once. The sequencing input was PBMCs or T cells enriched from blood (not recorded which). All receptors come from a woman in her forties or fifties who had recovered from COVID-19.

This sequence joins TRBV4-3 and TRBJ1-1, with D unclear. Germline assignment: CDR1 LGHNA and CDR2 YSLEER. Between the trimmed V and J ends, which lost 1 base and 5 bases, there was a span of 8 bases. The CDR3 has 13 residues. The CDR3 loop reads CASSQGRGTEAFF. The CDR3 region has the DNA TGCGCCAGCAGCCAAGGACGGGGAACTGAAGCTTTCTTT.

The rearrangement links TRBV30 to TRBJ1-6; D not resolved. Trimming took off 4 bases at V and 6 bases at J, with 25 bases between the two ends. The CDR3 is made up of 18 amino acids. CDR1 and CDR2 from the germline V gene are GTSNPN and SVGIG (reference sequence). The CDR3 loop reads CAWNYLDGRSIRNSPLHF. The CDR3 DNA reads as TGTGCCTGGAACTATCTAGACGGCAGATCGATCCGTAATTCACCCCTCCACTTT.

V and J are TRBV23-1 and TRBJ1-1, with D possibly TRBD1 on 6 matching bases. TRBV23-1 is an ORF; its function is uncertain. The ends were cut back, 2 bases at V and 7 bases at J, with 17 bases in the middle. CDR3 length equals 15 residues. The CDR3 is CASSQELGARGEAFF. CDR3 nucleotide sequence: TGCGCCAGCAGTCAAGAGTTGGGGGCTCGTGGTGAAGCTTTCTTT.

This rearrangement joins TRBV18 to TRBJ2-5; the D is unclear. Trimming removed 3 bases from V and 2 bases from J, with 7 bases in between. Germline CDR1 is KGHSH and CDR2 is LQKENI. This CDR3 contains 13 residues. In nucleotides, the CDR3 is TGTGCCAGCTCACCCACTGAACAAGAGACCCAGTACTTC. Translated, it gives CASSPTEQETQYF.

This CDR3 is CASRRDRFPGEKLFF. The CDR3 bases are TGTGCCAGCAGAAGAGACAGGTTCCCAGGTGAAAAACTGTTTTTT. V usage is TRBV5-6 and J usage is TRBJ1-4, with D possibly matching TRBD1 (6 bases). The V end lost 5 bases, the J end lost 7 bases, and 18 bases lay between the germline ends. Germline V gene data show CDR1 as SGHDT and CDR2 as YYEEEE. The length of the CDR3 is 15 residues.

This rearrangement joins TRBV6-1 to TRBJ1-2; D not resolved. This CDR3 comprises 15 residues. Per the germline V gene, CDR1 is MNHNS and CDR2 is SASEGT. Trimming removed 1 base from V and 0 bases from J, with 9 bases in between. Here the CDR3 reads CASSEGAVTNYGYTF. The CDR3 region has the DNA TGTGCCAGCAGTGAAGGGGCAGTGACTAACTATGGCTACACCTTC.

The rearrangement links TRBV19 to TRBJ1-1, with D unresolved. The CDR3 has 15 residues. Per germline, CDR1 LNHDA and CDR2 SQIVND (reference sequence). The V end was cut by 3 bases, the J end by 4 bases, with 15 bases between. CDR3 residues: CASSISSRLGTEAFF. In nucleotides, the CDR3 is TGTGCCAGTAGTATTTCGTCCAGGCTGGGCACTGAAGCTTTCTTT.

This clone was recorded once. The chain is built from TRBV7-8 and TRBJ2-1; 9 bases line up with TRBD2. This CDR3 comprises 16 residues. With V trimmed by 3 bases and J by 8 bases, 11 bases remained unmatched. Germline V gene sequence: CDR1 SGHVS, CDR2 FQNEAQ. CDR3 amino acids: CASSFRISGGMYEQFF. CDR3 nucleotides: TGTGCCAGCAGCTTCCGCATTAGCGGGGGTATGTATGAGCAGTTCTTC.

The gene calls are TRBV7-6 and TRBJ2-5; no reliable D call. V lost 5 bases to trimming and J lost 1 base, with 14 bases between them. The CDR3 is made up of 15 amino acids. Germline lookup yields CDR1 SGHVS and CDR2 FNYEAQ. The CDR3 region has the DNA TGTGCCAGCAGCCCCCAAGCCCTACCCCAAGAGACCCAGTACTTC. Encoded protein: CASSPQALPQETQYF.

A remark on this clone: The germline gene is not matched at one end of the junction; a read error may be the cause. This chain links TRBV2 with TRBJ2-7; perhaps TRBD2 as D (5 bases). CDR3 length: 11 residues. Germline CDR1 reads SNHLY; CDR2 reads FYNNEI. The CDR3: CASSGRLEVVF. CDR3 bases: TGTGCCAGCAGTGGGAGGTTAGAAGTCGTCTTC. Variable domain in full (rest from reference TRBV2 and TRBJ2-7): EPEVTQTPSHQVTQMGQEVILRCVPISNHLYFYWYRQILGQKVEFLVSFYNNEISEKSEIFDDQFSVERPDGSNFTLKIRSTKLEDSAMYFCASSGRLEVVFGPGTRLTVT.